The present TCR beta chain was sequenced within a study of CD8 T cells in ankylosing spondylitis. V gave up 0 bases and J gave up 5 bases; unmatched junction bases: 11. The CDR3 length is 17 residues. CDR1 DFQATT and CDR2 SNEGSKA come from the germline V gene (reference sequence). Study conclusions and caveats: Reports say disease-linked clones showed up significantly more in matched ankylosing spondylitis synovial fluid. In the blood and synovial fluid of reactive arthritis, some motif variants had been previously reported. Blood from ankylosing spondylitis patients appeared to carry a characteristic roughly eight-variant TCR beta motif.

Quantitative 5'-RACE with molecular barcodes was used to make the TCR beta libraries. Using its own MiXCR run on the 5' RACE reads, TCRdb lists one record per CDR3 protein. This table holds 250,000 to 350,000 distinct CDR3 sequences, around 21% found once. This clonotype was recorded a few times. The antigen remains undetermined. The sequenced material came from blood, either unsorted or a sorted T cell fraction (not recorded which). The source is a female donor with ankylosing spondylitis or in good health (not recorded which). This chain links TRBV20-1 with TRBJ2-1, with TRBD2 matching 9 bases. Here the CDR3 DNA reads TGCAGTGCTAGAGATCCCGGGGCGGGAGGGCTCGACAATGAGCAGTTCTTC. Translation: CSARDPGAGGLDNEQFF.